The 20 T cell receptor beta chains given below trace back to one sample, sequenced in a study of cytomegalovirus exposure and HLA in healthy donors. The method was immunoSEQ multiplex PCR; TCRdb's version includes in-frame clones alone and lacks a portion of them. The sample shows about 160,000 clones, 89% of them seen only once. What was sequenced was PBMCs. The receptors stem from a woman between 18 and 29 years old in good health and CMV-seropositive.

This chain connects TRBV2 to TRBJ2-5; weak D call: TRBD2 (5 bases). V was pared by 6 bases and J by 4 bases, with 12 bases between. The CDR3 is 13 residues long. CDR1 is SNHLY, CDR2 FYNNEI, per germline. The CDR3 region is CASRVHGGETQYF. The CDR3 bases are TGTGCCAGCAGAGTCCATGGAGGAGAGACCCAGTACTTC. The full variable domain, its missing parts supplied by reference TRBV2 and TRBJ2-5, is EPEVTQTPSHQVTQMGQEVILRCVPISNHLYFYWYRQILGQKVEFLVSFYNNEISEKSEIFDDQFSVERPDGSNFTLKIRSTKLEDSAMYFCASRVHGGETQYFGPGTRLLVL.

The V gene is TRBV25-1, the J gene TRBJ2-7, with 12 bases lining up with TRBD2. Losses at the gene ends were 8 bases for V and 4 bases for J; bases not matched to a gene: 6. Germline lookup yields CDR1 MGHDK and CDR2 SYGVNS. The CDR3 extends over 14 amino acids. In DNA form, the CDR3 reads TGTGCCAGCTTACGGACTAGCGGGACGTACGAGCAGTACTTC. It specifies CASLRTSGTYEQYF.

This clone turned up a few times. The V and J genes are TRBV6-4 and TRBJ2-1, with TRBD2 matching over 12 bases. V was clipped by 3 bases and J by 8 bases; unmatched bases: 2. CDR1 is MRHNA, CDR2 SNTAGT, per germline. The CDR3 consists of 14 residues. The chain's CDR3 is CASSELAGGHEQFF. Here the CDR3 DNA reads TGTGCCAGCAGTGAACTAGCGGGAGGACATGAGCAGTTCTTC.

This chain uses TRBV6-5 with TRBJ2-7; TRBD1 matches at 8 bases. V was pared by 2 bases and J by 1 base, with 7 bases of the junction left unmatched. Per germline, CDR1 MNHEY and CDR2 SVGAGI. This CDR3 has 16 residues. For the CDR3, the DNA is TGTGCCAGCAGTTACCCAAAACAGGGGGATTCCTACGAGCAGTACTTC. As protein: CASSYPKQGDSYEQYF.

The chain joins TRBV27 to TRBJ2-7, with 7 bases fitting TRBD2. J was trimmed by 0 bases and V by 5 bases; bases with no gene match: 10. The CDR3 has 16 amino acids. Germline V lookup: CDR1 MNHEY, CDR2 SMNVEV (reference sequence). In nucleotides, the CDR3 is TGTGCCAGCAGTGGACTCACTAGCGTAAGCTCCTACGAGCAGTACTTC. Translation gives CASSGLTSVSSYEQYF.

In its sample, this clone was seen many times. V usage is TRBV7-2 and J usage is TRBJ1-5, with D perhaps TRBD1 (6 bases). The CDR3 consists of 16 residues. The germline V and J ends were trimmed by 5 bases and 0 bases, with 14 bases remaining between them. The germline gives CDR1 SGHTA, CDR2 FQGNSA. The CDR3 sequence: CASSPRQAYSNQPQHF. CDR3 nucleotides: TGTGCCAGCAGCCCAAGACAGGCATATAGCAATCAGCCCCAGCATTTT.

This chain connects TRBV29-1 to TRBJ1-1, with 9 positions matching TRBD1. Unmatched junction bases numbered 4, after V lost 7 bases and J lost 4 bases. The CDR3 has 12 residues. Germline V gene lookup returns CDR1 SQVTM and CDR2 ANQGSEA. CDR3 region: CSAGDRVTEAFF. DNA for the CDR3: TGCAGCGCTGGGGACAGGGTCACTGAAGCTTTCTTT.

This clone came up once. This chain uses TRBV7-9 with TRBJ2-7; TRBD2 matches 11 bases. Trimming took 2 bases from V and 2 from J; bases not matched to a gene: 2. CDR1 SEHNR and CDR2 FQNEAQ come from the germline V gene (reference sequence). The CDR3 is made up of 15 amino acids. In DNA, the CDR3 is TGTGCCAGCAGCTTACTAGCGGGAGGTACCTACGAGCAGTACTTC. It specifies CASSLLAGGTYEQYF.

This chain links TRBV5-1 with TRBJ2-5; 7 nucleotides align to TRBD1. The J segment lost 2 bases and the V segment lost 4 bases, leaving 11 bases of the junction unmatched. This CDR3 is built from 16 residues. Germline V gene data show CDR1 as SGHRS and CDR2 as YFSETQ. The CDR3 sequence: CASSPARARGQETQYF. CDR3 in DNA: TGCGCCAGCAGCCCGGCCCGAGCCAGGGGGCAAGAGACCCAGTACTTC.

The CDR3 bases are TGTGCCAGCAGTTACTCGTCGCAGGGGGGACAGCCCCAGCATTTT. Protein product: CASSYSSQGGQPQHF. V usage is TRBV6-6 and J usage is TRBJ1-5; 7 bases fit TRBD1. The V and J ends lost 0 bases and 7 bases, in that order; junction bases with no gene match: 6. This CDR3 spans 15 amino acids. CDR1 is MNHNY and CDR2 is SVGAGI in the germline V gene (reference sequence).

The J gene is TRBJ2-7, the V gene TRBV5-6; weak D call: TRBD1 (7 bases). V lost 4 bases, J lost 0 bases, and 14 bases lay in between. The CDR3 covers 15 residues. Germline V gives CDR1 SGHDT, CDR2 YYEEEE. The CDR3 loop is CASSRPGGTSYEQYF. CDR3 DNA: TGTGCCAGCAGCCGCCCAGGGGGGACCTCCTACGAGCAGTACTTC. Complete variable domain (other parts from reference TRBV5-6 and TRBJ2-7): DAGVTQSPTHLIKTRGQQVTLRCSPKSGHDTVSWYQQALGQGPQFIFQYYEEEERQRGNFPDRFSGHQFPNYSSELNVNALLLGDSALYLCASSRPGGTSYEQYFGPGTRLTVT.

This clone was found once. This chain joins TRBV14 and TRBJ2-1, with 11 bases that match TRBD2. Germline trimming cut 1 base from V and 2 bases from J; bases unmatched to any gene: 7. Per the germline V gene, CDR1 is SGHDN and CDR2 is FVKESK. The CDR3 is 18 amino acids. The CDR3 is CASSQGDRTSGPYNEQFF. CDR3 bases: TGTGCCAGCAGCCAAGGGGACAGGACTAGCGGGCCCTACAATGAGCAGTTCTTC. Full variable domain (remainder filled in from reference TRBV14 and TRBJ2-1): EAGVTQFPSHSVIEKGQTVTLRCDPISGHDNLYWYRRVMGKEIKFLLHFVKESKQDESGMPNNRFLAERTGGTYSTLKVQPAELEDSGVYFCASSQGDRTSGPYNEQFFGPGTRLTVL.

The gene calls are TRBV27 and TRBJ2-5; D remains ambiguous. Germline loops: CDR1 MNHEY, CDR2 SMNVEV (reference sequence). V lost 1 base and J lost 5, with 11 bases in between. The CDR3 runs to 14 residues. CDR3 in DNA: TGTGCCAGCAGTTTATGGAACCGGCGGGAGACCCAGTACTTC. Translating it yields CASSLWNRRETQYF.

The chain is built from TRBV27 and TRBJ2-3, with 12 bases that match TRBD1. This CDR3 comprises 15 residues. Trimming took 2 bases from V and 5 from J; bases not matched to a gene: 2. In germline, CDR1 is MNHEY, CDR2 SMNVEV (reference sequence). CDR3 nucleotide sequence: TGTGCCAGCAGTTTAGGGACAGGGGGCTTAGATACGCAGTATTTT. This codes for CASSLGTGGLDTQYF.

The chain uses TRBV5-4 and TRBJ2-1; 7 bases fit TRBD1. This CDR3 region has 17 residues. Trimming cost V 0 bases and J 0 bases; bases outside gene matches: 6. Germline V gene lookup returns CDR1 SGHNT and CDR2 YYREEE (reference sequence). The CDR3 region is CASSLVRDSSSYNEQFF. CDR3 in DNA: TGTGCCAGCAGCTTGGTACGGGACAGCAGCTCCTACAATGAGCAGTTCTTC.

The rearrangement links TRBV6-5 to TRBJ1-5, with 11 bases aligning to TRBD1. Germline CDR1 and CDR2: MNHEY and SVGAGI. The trim removed 8 bases at V and 3 bases at J, leaving 0 bases unmatched. The CDR3 totals 13 residues. CDR3 sequence reads: CASGQGANQPQHF. CDR3 DNA sequence: TGTGCCAGCGGACAGGGGGCCAATCAGCCCCAGCATTTT.

The rearrangement uses TRBV5-1 and TRBJ2-5, with 9 bases that match TRBD1. V dropped 3 bases and J dropped 4; count of bases not matched to a gene: 10. The CDR3 loop spans 16 amino acids. Germline CDR1 and CDR2: SGHRS and YFSETQ. CDR3 sequence reads: CASSSQGQGMGETQYF. The CDR3 DNA sequence: TGCGCCAGCAGCTCGCAAGGACAGGGGATGGGAGAGACCCAGTACTTC. The full variable domain, completed using reference TRBV5-1 and TRBJ2-5, is KAGVTQTPRYLIKTRGQQVTLSCSPISGHRSVSWYQQTPGQGLQFLFEYFSETQRNKGNFPGRFSGRQFSNSRSEMNVSTLELGDSALYLCASSSQGQGMGETQYFGPGTRLLVL.

Only one count was recorded for this clone. The chain couples TRBV30 to TRBJ2-4, with a tentative D call TRBD1 (6 bases). CDR1 is GTSNPN, CDR2 SVGIG, per germline (reference sequence). CDR3 length: 17 amino acids. V was clipped by 0 bases and J by 0 bases, with 15 bases between them. The CDR3 DNA reads TGTGCCTGGAGTGTAAGTCAGGGGACCCTAGCCAAAAACATTCAGTACTTC. Encoded protein: CAWSVSQGTLAKNIQYF.

V usage is TRBV5-1 and J usage is TRBJ2-5, with D hard to call. This CDR3 region has 14 residues. Trimming removed 3 bases from V and 3 bases from J, with 12 bases in between. CDR1 and CDR2 (germline): SGHRS, YFSETQ. CDR3 region: CASSSVSFEETQYF. CDR3 DNA sequence: TGCGCCAGCAGCTCCGTCAGTTTCGAAGAGACCCAGTACTTC. Full variable domain (outside the CDR3, taken from reference TRBV5-1 and TRBJ2-5): KAGVTQTPRYLIKTRGQQVTLSCSPISGHRSVSWYQQTPGQGLQFLFEYFSETQRNKGNFPGRFSGRQFSNSRSEMNVSTLELGDSALYLCASSSVSFEETQYFGPGTRLLVL.

The genes are TRBV27 and TRBJ2-1, with TRBD2 as a possible D gene (7 bases). The CDR3 loop spans 15 amino acids. Germline CDR1 MNHEY, CDR2 SMNVEV (reference sequence). V lost 4 bases and J lost 4, with 14 bases in between. In DNA, the CDR3 is TGTGCCAGCAGTTCCGGGGGGACAAATTACAATGAGCAGTTCTTC. Translating it yields CASSSGGTNYNEQFF.